Following are 18 T cell receptor beta chains from one sample sequenced in a study of T cell responses to AZD1222 COVID-19 vaccine. Produced via immunoSEQ multiplex PCR; TCRdb's table is partial and in-frame only. The table lists some 150,000 clones, 89% of them singletons. The sample here was peripheral blood, taken 28 days after the second AZD1222 dose. These receptor sequences come from an adult who received the AZD1222 COVID-19 vaccine.

This clone has a handful of counts. This chain uses TRBV10-3 with TRBJ2-2; perhaps D is TRBD1 or TRBD2 (5 bases each). The CDR3 is 16 amino acids. With 10 bases removed from V and 1 base from J, the gap between germline ends came to 19 bases. CDR1 and CDR2 (germline): ENHRY, SYGVKD. The CDR3 region is CATFWDGSVNTGELFF. CDR3 DNA sequence: TGTGCCACCTTTTGGGACGGTTCGGTGAACACCGGGGAGCTGTTTTTT.

The chain is built from TRBV7-2 and TRBJ2-3; no clear D. The ends were cut back, 5 bases at V and 6 bases at J, with 12 bases in the middle. In germline, CDR1 is SGHTA, CDR2 FQGNSA. CDR3 size: 13 residues. The CDR3 DNA reads as TGTGCCAGCAGCCGTACGGTATGGGATACGCAGTATTTT. Amino acid sequence: CASSRTVWDTQYF.

This sequence joins TRBV19 and TRBJ2-5; a possible D gene is TRBD1 (6 bases). Trimming stripped 5 bases from V and 0 bases from J, with 16 bases between. Germline V CDR1 and CDR2: LNHDA, SQIVND (reference sequence). This CDR3 region has 16 residues. The CDR3 DNA is TGTGCCAGTAGTCTCCTAGGACAGAGGGACCAAGAGACCCAGTACTTC. Amino acid sequence: CASSLLGQRDQETQYF.

The chain employs TRBV2 and TRBJ1-3, with TRBD1 matching 7 bases. Per germline, CDR1 SNHLY and CDR2 FYNNEI. The CDR3 length is 15 residues. The junction had 7 bases not matched to a gene; V was cut back by 6 bases and J by 2 bases. CDR3 nucleotides: TGTGCCAGCAGAGTCGCCGGGACAGCTGGAAACACCATATATTTT. Protein product: CASRVAGTAGNTIYF.

This chain uses TRBV10-3 with TRBJ1-3, with D perhaps TRBD1 (6 bases). The CDR3 runs 21 residues. Germline loops: CDR1 ENHRY, CDR2 SYGVKD. Trimming shortened V by 0 bases and J by 2 bases, and 26 bases separated the two germline ends. The CDR3 coding sequence is TGTGCCATCAGTGAGTCGTTTGTCAGGGGTGGACTACCGAGGGCTGGAAACACCATATATTTT. Amino acid sequence: CAISESFVRGGLPRAGNTIYF.

V is TRBV19 and J is TRBJ1-6; D perhaps matches TRBD1 (5 bases). The ends were cut back, 3 bases at V and 8 bases at J, with 20 bases in the middle. The CDR3 runs 17 residues. CDR1 and CDR2 from the germline V gene are LNHDA and SQIVND (reference sequence). Here the CDR3 reads CASSIQDRGREYSPLHF. CDR3 sequence (DNA): TGTGCCAGTAGTATCCAAGACCGCGGCAGGGAGTATTCACCCCTCCACTTT.

This sequence joins TRBV2 and TRBJ1-1; D gene uncertain. Germline CDR1 and CDR2: SNHLY and FYNNEI. The CDR3 totals 14 residues. Trimming took 10 bases from V and 2 from J, leaving 17 bases between them. This chain's CDR3 is CANSEVGGNTEAFF. The CDR3 nucleotides are TGTGCCAACTCGGAGGTAGGAGGAAACACTGAAGCTTTCTTT.

V gene TRBV5-1 combines with J gene TRBJ2-5; weak D call: TRBD2 (6 bases). The germline gives CDR1 SGHRS, CDR2 YFSETQ. The length of the CDR3 is 14 residues. Trimming shortened V by 0 bases and J by 1 base, and 7 bases separated the two germline ends. This CDR3 reads CASSLGGVQETQYF. The CDR3 region has the DNA TGCGCCAGCAGCTTGGGGGGGGTCCAAGAGACCCAGTACTTC.

The chain links TRBV7-2 to TRBJ2-3, with TRBD2 matching over 15 bases. Germline values: CDR1 SGHTA, CDR2 FQGNSA. This CDR3 is 17 amino acids long. J gave up 4 bases and V 2 bases, and 4 bases lay outside the gene matches. The CDR3 sequence: CASSLRTSGRGADTQYF. The CDR3 coding sequence is TGTGCCAGCAGCTTAAGGACTAGCGGGAGGGGGGCAGATACGCAGTATTTT.

V gene TRBV24-1 combines with J gene TRBJ2-5; D is uncertain. V gave up 3 bases and J gave up 4 bases, with 17 bases separating them. Germline V lookup: CDR1 KGHDR, CDR2 SFDVKD. This CDR3 is built from 16 residues. CDR3 nucleotide sequence: TGTGCCACCAGTGATGGTGACAAAAAGATGGGAGAGACCCAGTACTTC. Amino acids: CATSDGDKKMGETQYF.

The chain is built from TRBV6-2 or TRBV6-3 and TRBJ1-5, with TRBD1 matching 7 bases. CDR1 is MNHEY and CDR2 is SVGEGT in the germline V gene. Germline trimming cut 2 bases from V and 3 bases from J; bases unmatched to any gene: 10. This CDR3 has 17 residues. The CDR3 bases are TGTGCCAGCAGTTACAGTCCCGGCGACAGGGACAATCAGCCCCAGCATTTT. It is translated as CASSYSPGDRDNQPQHF.

V gene TRBV6-5 combines with J gene TRBJ2-3, with D perhaps matching TRBD1 (5 bases). The CDR3 is 14 residues long. Trimming stripped 7 bases from V and 1 base from J, with 12 bases between. Germline V gives CDR1 MNHEY, CDR2 SVGAGI. The CDR3 loop is CASKVGQRTDTQYF. The CDR3 bases are TGTGCCAGCAAGGTGGGGCAGCGCACAGATACGCAGTATTTT.

This chain links TRBV3-1 (or the pseudogene TRBV3-2) with TRBJ2-4, with 9 bases matching TRBD2. Germline CDR1 is LGHDT and CDR2 is YNNKEL (reference sequence). With 1 base clipped from V and 0 bases from J, the junction kept 7 bases outside the gene matches. The CDR3 sequence is 18 residues long. The CDR3 sequence: CASSQGRTSGLAKNIQYF. The DNA of the CDR3 is TGTGCCAGCAGCCAAGGCAGAACTAGCGGGTTAGCCAAAAACATTCAGTACTTC.

This clone was seen just once. This rearrangement joins TRBV7-9 to TRBJ1-2, with 7 bases that match TRBD1. Losses at the gene ends were 4 bases for V and 4 bases for J; bases not matched to a gene: 9. Germline CDR1 SEHNR, CDR2 FQNEAQ (reference sequence). The CDR3 extends over 15 amino acids. The CDR3 loop is CASSSHRQGGYGYTF. CDR3 coding DNA: TGTGCCAGCAGCTCACATAGACAGGGAGGCTATGGCTACACCTTC.

The genes are TRBV15 and TRBJ2-7; a possible D gene is TRBD1 (6 bases). The CDR3 has 15 residues. V lost 2 bases to trimming and J lost 0 bases, with 11 bases between them. Germline V lookup: CDR1 LNHNV, CDR2 YYDKDF (reference sequence). As DNA, the CDR3 is TGTGCCACCAGCAGATCAGCGACAGGCTCCTACGAGCAGTACTTC. This translates into CATSRSATGSYEQYF.

This clone has only one observation. The V and J genes are TRBV28 and TRBJ1-2; no clear D gene. Germline CDR1 and CDR2: MDHEN and SYDVKM. The V gene lost 6 bases and the J gene lost 4 bases, with 12 bases spanning the gap. The CDR3 length is 13 residues. The CDR3 protein is CASRSDIIYGYTF. The CDR3 DNA is TGTGCCAGCAGAAGCGACATAATCTATGGCTACACCTTC.

The chain combines TRBV4-3 with TRBJ2-3, with 9 bases aligning to TRBD2. Germline values: CDR1 LGHNA, CDR2 YSLEER. J was trimmed by 1 base and V by 4 bases; bases with no gene match: 6. The CDR3 consists of 16 residues. CDR3 DNA sequence: TGCGCCAGCAGCCTCGGGACTAGCTTGCGCACAGATACGCAGTATTTT. This translates into CASSLGTSLRTDTQYF.

V and J are TRBV14 and TRBJ2-7; 9 bases match TRBD1. The V segment lost 5 bases and the J segment 1 base; nucleotides outside the gene matches: 3. The germline gives CDR1 SGHDN, CDR2 FVKESK. This CDR3 comprises 14 residues. The CDR3: CASSGGTGSYEQYF. The CDR3 DNA reads as TGTGCCAGCAGCGGGGGGACAGGGTCCTACGAGCAGTACTTC.